What follows are 8 T cell receptor beta chains derived from one specimen sequenced in a study of T cell repertoires in cytomegalovirus infection. No antigen is known for these receptors. TCRdb reanalysed the reads using MiXCR and keeps one entry per CDR3 protein. Here the sample spans around 89,000 distinct CDR3 sequences, over 25% being singletons. Material: CD8+ T cells from cultured PBMCs, obtained from culture after CMV antigen stimulation. Every receptor here comes from a human donor in good health (CMV status not recorded). Some clones in this sample may be carry-over from other donors' samples.

The chain employs TRBV9 and TRBJ2-5, with D perhaps matching TRBD2 (5 bases). Trimming left V 0 bases short and J 5 bases short, with 14 bases between. The germline V gene encodes CDR1 SGDLS and CDR2 YYNGEE. The CDR3 has 15 residues. This chain's CDR3 is CASSVGAVRFETQYF. The CDR3 DNA reads TGTGCCAGCAGCGTAGGAGCGGTCCGATTTGAGACCCAGTACTTC.

A few counts support this clonotype. The V gene is TRBV11-2, the J gene TRBJ2-3, with 10 bases that match TRBD2. V lost 9 bases and J lost 6; bases outside the gene matches: 15. Per germline, CDR1 SGHAT and CDR2 FQNNGV. The CDR3 loop spans 16 amino acids. CDR3 sequence reads: CASSQWLAGAWDTQYF. Here the CDR3 DNA reads TGTGCCAGTTCACAGTGGCTAGCGGGGGCCTGGGATACGCAGTATTTT.

The chain uses TRBV28 and TRBJ1-2, with 7 bases identical to TRBD1. The CDR3 extends over 14 amino acids. Germline V lookup: CDR1 MDHEN, CDR2 SYDVKM. The V and J ends lost 6 bases and 7 bases, in that order; junction bases with no gene match: 11. The CDR3 reads CASRLTLGGSGYTF. The DNA of the CDR3 is TGTGCCAGCAGGCTCACCCTAGGGGGCTCTGGCTACACCTTC.

The J gene is TRBJ1-5, the V gene TRBV27, with D unclear. This CDR3 contains 14 residues. Trimming removed 6 bases from V and 5 bases from J, with 14 bases in between. Germline CDR1 is MNHEY and CDR2 is SMNVEV (reference sequence). CDR3 loop: CASSRLGLYQPQHF. The CDR3 DNA reads as TGTGCCAGCAGCCGACTCGGACTCTATCAGCCCCAGCATTTT.

This chain joins TRBV29-1 and TRBJ1-2; D remains unclear. The CDR3 length is 13 residues. In germline, CDR1 is SQVTM, CDR2 ANQGSEA. The V and J ends lost 5 bases and 8 bases respectively, with 18 bases between them. The CDR3 is CSVFRRDYEGYTF. The CDR3 DNA sequence: TGCAGCGTTTTCCGGAGAGACTATGAAGGCTACACCTTC. Using reference TRBV29-1 and TRBJ1-2 for the parts outside the CDR3, the full variable domain is SAVISQKPSRDICQRGTSLTIQCQVDSQVTMMFWYRQQPGQSLTLIATANQGSEATYESGFVIDKFPISRPNLTFSTLTVSNMSPEDSSIYLCSVFRRDYEGYTFGSGTRLTVV.

The genes are TRBV7-3 and TRBJ2-1; D uncertain. The CDR3 runs to 14 residues. CDR1 SGHTA and CDR2 FQGTGA come from the germline V gene. Trimming removed 7 bases at V and 2 bases at J, with 12 bases between. The DNA for the CDR3 is TGTGCCAGCACCCAGGACCCCACCTACAATGAGCAGTTCTTC. Translating it yields CASTQDPTYNEQFF.

This chain links TRBV4-1 with TRBJ1-2; no definite D call. The CDR3 has 15 residues. CDR1 and CDR2 (germline): MGHRA, YSYEKL. Trimming cost V 3 bases and J 0 bases, with 11 bases left between them. Written as DNA, the CDR3 is TGCGCCAGCAGCCAGCCAGGAACTACTAACTATGGCTACACCTTC. Translated: CASSQPGTTNYGYTF.

This clonotype was detected ten times or more. The gene calls are TRBV28 and TRBJ2-1; D might be TRBD1 (6 bases). The CDR3 is 12 amino acids. Trimming pared 5 bases from V and 6 bases from J, leaving 8 bases between. The germline gives CDR1 MDHEN, CDR2 SYDVKM. This CDR3 reads CASSPGANEQFF. Here the CDR3 DNA reads TGTGCCAGCAGTCCAGGGGCCAATGAGCAGTTCTTC.